This is a list of T cell receptor beta chains from one sample in a study of blood T cells in healthy people across ages. TCRdb re-called the 5' RACE reads with MiXCR, one entry per CDR3 protein. The sample yields about 780,000 distinct CDR3 sequences, about 42% seen once. The sample taken for sequencing was blood. The source is an elderly man in good health. CDR3s include the opening cysteine and the closing phenylalanine or tryptophan. The order of the fields is J gene, clone size, D gene, V gene, CDR3 DNA, CDR3 protein. The D gene is left open where the match is weak. Size tells how often a clone was seen (once, few, many) or the class of an expanded clone, and some rows leave it out.

>TRBJ2-7|many|TRBD2|TRBV29-1
TGCAGCGTTCAAAAAGGGACTAGCGGGATCTACGAGCAGTACTTC
CSVQKGTSGIYEQYF
>TRBJ1-1|.|.|TRBV12-3/TRBV12-4
TGTGCCAGCAGTCCCAGGGTGTCGGAAACTGAAGCTTTCTTT
CASSPRVSETEAFF
>TRBJ2-7|.|.|TRBV18
TGTGCCAGCTCACCGTACCCCTTATCAGTTCGCTACGAGCAGTACTTC
CASSPYPLSVRYEQYF
>TRBJ2-1|.|TRBD2|TRBV6-6
TGTGCCAGCAGTTACCGGGCTAGCGGGAGTCATGGTGAGCAGTTCTTC
CASSYRASGSHGEQFF
>TRBJ2-1|many|TRBD2|TRBV27
TGTGCCAGCAGCCCGGGGACTAGCGGAGACAATGAGCAGTTCTTC
CASSPGTSGDNEQFF
>TRBJ1-6|.|.|TRBV10-2
TGCGCCAGCAGTGGCCCGGGGGGGTTCGAAAATTCACCCCTCCACTTT
CASSGPGGFENSPLHF
>TRBJ1-6|few|TRBD1|TRBV27
TGTGCCAGCAGTTTATCACAGGGGTTGAATTCACCCCTCCACTTT
CASSLSQGLNSPLHF
>TRBJ2-7|.|.|TRBV5-1
TGCGCCAGCAGCTCCACAGGCAACCCCAACTACGAGCAGTACTTC
CASSSTGNPNYEQYF
>TRBJ1-4|few|TRBD1|TRBV7-9
TGTGCCAGCGGGAGGACAGGAGGTGAAAAACTGTTTTTT
CASGRTGGEKLFF
>TRBJ1-4|.|TRBD1|TRBV20-1
TGCAGTGCTGGCGAAGGGGGCGCGGGAGGGGAAAAACTGTTTTTT
CSAGEGGAGGEKLFF
>TRBJ2-1|.|TRBD1|TRBV6-5
TGTGCCAGCAGATCCCAGGGGGTCCAGGAGCAGTTCTTC
CASRSQGVQEQFF
>TRBJ2-5|.|TRBD2|TRBV9
TGTGCCAGCAGCGTAGGAGCGGGAGGGCCAGGAGAGACCCAGTACTTC
CASSVGAGGPGETQYF
>TRBJ1-3|.|TRBD1|TRBV12-3/TRBV12-4
TGTGCCAGCAGCAGACAGGGGCTAGGAAACACCATATATTTT
CASSRQGLGNTIYF
>TRBJ2-2|.|.|TRBV7-2
TGTGCCAGCAGCCCCAAATTCGGGGAGCTGTTTTTT
CASSPKFGELFF
>TRBJ2-6|few|TRBD1|TRBV28
TGTGCCAGCAGTTCCGCCTCACAGGGGGCCTGGTCTTCCCCCGACGTCCTGACTTTC
CASSSASQGAWSSPDVLTF
>TRBJ2-7|.|TRBD2|TRBV12-3/TRBV12-4
TGTGCCAGCAGTTTCCAGACTAGCGGGAGTAACGAGCAGTACTTC
CASSFQTSGSNEQYF
>TRBJ2-1|.|.|TRBV5-1
TGCGCCAGCAGCCCGATGACCCCCTCCAATGAGCAGTTCTTC
CASSPMTPSNEQFF